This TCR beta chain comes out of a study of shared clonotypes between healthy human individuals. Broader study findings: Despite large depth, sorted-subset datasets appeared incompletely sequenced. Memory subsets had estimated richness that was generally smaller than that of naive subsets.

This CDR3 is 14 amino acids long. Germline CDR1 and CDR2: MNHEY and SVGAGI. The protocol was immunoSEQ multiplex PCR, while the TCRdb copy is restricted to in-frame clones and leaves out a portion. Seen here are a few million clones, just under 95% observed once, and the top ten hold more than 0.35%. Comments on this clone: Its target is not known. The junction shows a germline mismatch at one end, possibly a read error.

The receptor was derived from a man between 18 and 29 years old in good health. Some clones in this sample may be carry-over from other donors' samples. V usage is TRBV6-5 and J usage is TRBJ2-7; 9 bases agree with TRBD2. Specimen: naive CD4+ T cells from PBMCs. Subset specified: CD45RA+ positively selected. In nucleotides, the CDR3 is TGTGCCAGCAGACCCGGGACTAGCTCCTACGGGCAGTACTTC. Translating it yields CASRPGTSSYGQYF.